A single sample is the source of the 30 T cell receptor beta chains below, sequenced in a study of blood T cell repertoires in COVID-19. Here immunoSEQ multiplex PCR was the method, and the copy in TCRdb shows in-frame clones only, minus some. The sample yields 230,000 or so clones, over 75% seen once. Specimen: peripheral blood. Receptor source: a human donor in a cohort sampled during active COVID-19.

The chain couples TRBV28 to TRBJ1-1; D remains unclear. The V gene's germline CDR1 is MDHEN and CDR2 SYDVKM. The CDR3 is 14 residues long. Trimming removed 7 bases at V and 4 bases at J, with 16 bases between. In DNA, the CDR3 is TGTGCCAGCACTGTCCCGGGGTCGGCCACTGAAGCTTTCTTT. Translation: CASTVPGSATEAFF.

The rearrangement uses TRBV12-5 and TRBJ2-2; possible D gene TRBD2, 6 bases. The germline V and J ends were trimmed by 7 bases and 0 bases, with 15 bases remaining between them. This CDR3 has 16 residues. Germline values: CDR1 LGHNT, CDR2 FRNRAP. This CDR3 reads CASAKKSGSNTGELFF. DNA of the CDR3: TGTGCTAGTGCTAAGAAGAGCGGGTCGAACACCGGGGAGCTGTTTTTT.

CDR3 nucleotides: TGTGCCAGCAGCTGGGACAGGACACAAGAGACCCAGTACTTC. Protein: CASSWDRTQETQYF. V usage is TRBV5-6 and J usage is TRBJ2-5, with TRBD1 matching 8 bases. CDR1 is SGHDT, CDR2 YYEEEE, per germline. After removal of 3 bases from V and 2 bases from J, the junction contained 3 bases not matched to a gene. This CDR3 region has 14 residues.

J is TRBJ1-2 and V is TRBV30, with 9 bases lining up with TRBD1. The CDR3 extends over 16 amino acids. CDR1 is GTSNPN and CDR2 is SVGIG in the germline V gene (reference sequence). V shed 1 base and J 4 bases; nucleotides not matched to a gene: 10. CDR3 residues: CAWSAQGARVGYGYTF. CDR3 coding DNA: TGTGCCTGGAGTGCACAGGGGGCGCGGGTGGGCTATGGCTACACCTTC.

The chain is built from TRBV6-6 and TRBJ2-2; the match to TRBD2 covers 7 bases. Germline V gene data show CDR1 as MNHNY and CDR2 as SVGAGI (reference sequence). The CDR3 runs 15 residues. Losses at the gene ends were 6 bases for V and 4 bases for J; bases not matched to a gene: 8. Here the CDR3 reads CASSSGEGSTGELFF. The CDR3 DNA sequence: TGTGCCAGCAGCTCGGGGGAGGGGAGCACCGGGGAGCTGTTTTTT.

The CDR3 reads CASSQGPRQSGELFF. CDR3 coding DNA: TGCGCCAGCAGCCAAGGCCCACGACAGTCCGGGGAGCTGTTTTTT. The chain carries TRBV4-3 and TRBJ2-2; TRBD1 is a possible D gene (5 bases). The germline gives CDR1 LGHNA, CDR2 YSLEER. V was shortened by 1 base and J by 6 bases, with 12 bases between the two germline ends. The CDR3 is 15 amino acids.

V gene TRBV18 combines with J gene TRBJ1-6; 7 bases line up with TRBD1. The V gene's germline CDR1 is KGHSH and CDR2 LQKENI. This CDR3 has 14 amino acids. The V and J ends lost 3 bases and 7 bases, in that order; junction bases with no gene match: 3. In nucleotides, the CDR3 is TGTGCCAGCTCACCCGGGACAGAGAATTCACCCCTCCACTTT. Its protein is CASSPGTENSPLHF.

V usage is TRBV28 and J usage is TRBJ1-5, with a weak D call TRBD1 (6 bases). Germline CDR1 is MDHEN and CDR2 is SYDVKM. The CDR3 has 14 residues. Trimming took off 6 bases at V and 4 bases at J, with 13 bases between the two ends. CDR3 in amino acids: CASSIDRINQPQHF. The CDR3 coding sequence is TGTGCCAGCAGCATTGACAGGATTAATCAGCCCCAGCATTTT.

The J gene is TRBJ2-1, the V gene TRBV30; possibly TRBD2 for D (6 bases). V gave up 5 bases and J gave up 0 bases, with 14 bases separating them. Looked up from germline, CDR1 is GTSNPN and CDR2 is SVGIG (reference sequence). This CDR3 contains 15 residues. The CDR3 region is CAWEGRGSSYNEQFF. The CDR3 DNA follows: TGTGCCTGGGAAGGGCGGGGCAGCTCCTACAATGAGCAGTTCTTC.

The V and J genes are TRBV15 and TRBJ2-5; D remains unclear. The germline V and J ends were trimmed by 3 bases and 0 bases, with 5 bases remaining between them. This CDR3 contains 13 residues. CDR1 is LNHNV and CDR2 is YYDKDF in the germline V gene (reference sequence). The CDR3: CATSSEYQETQYF. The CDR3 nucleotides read TGTGCCACCAGCAGCGAGTACCAAGAGACCCAGTACTTC.

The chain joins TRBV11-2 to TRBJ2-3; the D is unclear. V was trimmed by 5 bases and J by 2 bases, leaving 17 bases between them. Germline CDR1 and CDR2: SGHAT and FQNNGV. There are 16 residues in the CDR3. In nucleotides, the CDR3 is TGTGCCAGCAGCCTAGGCCGGCGGAATCCCACAGATACGCAGTATTTT. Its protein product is CASSLGRRNPTDTQYF. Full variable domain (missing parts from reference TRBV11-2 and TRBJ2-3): EAGVAQSPRYKIIEKRQSVAFWCNPISGHATLYWYQQILGQGPKLLIQFQNNGVVDDSQLPKDRFSAERLKGVDSTLKIQPAKLEDSAVYLCASSLGRRNPTDTQYFGPGTRLTVL.

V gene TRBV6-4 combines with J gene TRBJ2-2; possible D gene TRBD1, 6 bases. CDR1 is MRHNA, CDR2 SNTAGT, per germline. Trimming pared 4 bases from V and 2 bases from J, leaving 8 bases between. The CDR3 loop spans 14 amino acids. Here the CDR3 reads CASSAQGNTGELFF. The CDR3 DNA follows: TGTGCCAGCAGTGCACAGGGAAACACCGGGGAGCTGTTTTTT.

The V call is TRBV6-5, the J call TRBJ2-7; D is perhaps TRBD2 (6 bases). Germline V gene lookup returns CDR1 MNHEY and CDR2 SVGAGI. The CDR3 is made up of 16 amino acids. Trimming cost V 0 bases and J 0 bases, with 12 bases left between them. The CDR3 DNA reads TGTGCCAGCAGTTACTCGTCGGCGGGACGCTCCTACGAGCAGTACTTC. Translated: CASSYSSAGRSYEQYF.

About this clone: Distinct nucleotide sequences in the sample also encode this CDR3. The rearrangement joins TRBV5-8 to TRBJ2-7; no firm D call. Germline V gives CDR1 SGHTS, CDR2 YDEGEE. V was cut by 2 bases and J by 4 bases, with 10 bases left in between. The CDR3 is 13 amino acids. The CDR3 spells CASSLGLGYEQYF. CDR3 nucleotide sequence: TGTGCCAGCAGCTTAGGTCTCGGGTACGAGCAGTACTTC.

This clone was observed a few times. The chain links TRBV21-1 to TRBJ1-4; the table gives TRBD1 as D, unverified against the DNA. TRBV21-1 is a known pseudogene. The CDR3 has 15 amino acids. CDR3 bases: TGTGCCAGCAGCAAAGCCATCAGGCGAACGTGGCGACTGTTTTTT. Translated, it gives CASSKAIRRTWRLFF.

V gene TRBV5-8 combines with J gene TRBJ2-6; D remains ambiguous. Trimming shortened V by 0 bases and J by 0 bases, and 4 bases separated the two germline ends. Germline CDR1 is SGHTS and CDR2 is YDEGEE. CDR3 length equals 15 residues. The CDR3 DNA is TGTGCCAGCAGCTTGGTGAGCTCTGGGGCCAACGTCCTGACTTTC. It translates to CASSLVSSGANVLTF.

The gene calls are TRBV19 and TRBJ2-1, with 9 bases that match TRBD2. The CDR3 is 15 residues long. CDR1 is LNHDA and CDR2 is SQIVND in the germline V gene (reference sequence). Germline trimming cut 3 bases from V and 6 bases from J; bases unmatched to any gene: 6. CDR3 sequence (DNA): TGTGCCAGTAGTATGCCTAGCGGGACTCGCAATGAGCAGTTCTTC. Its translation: CASSMPSGTRNEQFF.

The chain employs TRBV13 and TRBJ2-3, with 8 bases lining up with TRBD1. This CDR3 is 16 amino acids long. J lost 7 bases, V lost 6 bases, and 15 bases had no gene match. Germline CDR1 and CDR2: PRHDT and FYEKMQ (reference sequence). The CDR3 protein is CASRGHGTGKKYTQYF. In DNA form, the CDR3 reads TGTGCCAGCAGGGGTCATGGGACAGGAAAGAAGTATACGCAGTATTTT.

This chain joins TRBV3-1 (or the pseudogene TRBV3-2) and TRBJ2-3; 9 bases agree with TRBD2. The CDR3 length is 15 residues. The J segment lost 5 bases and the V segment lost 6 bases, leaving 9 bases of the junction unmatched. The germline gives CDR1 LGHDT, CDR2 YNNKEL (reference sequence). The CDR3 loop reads CASREGREGQDTQYF. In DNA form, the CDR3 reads TGTGCCAGCAGGGAGGGGCGGGAGGGCCAAGATACGCAGTATTTT.

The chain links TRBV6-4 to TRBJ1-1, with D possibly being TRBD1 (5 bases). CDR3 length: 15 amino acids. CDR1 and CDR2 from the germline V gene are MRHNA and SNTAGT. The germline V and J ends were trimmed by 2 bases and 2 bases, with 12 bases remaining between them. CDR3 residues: CASSDLDSRNTEAFF. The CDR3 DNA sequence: TGTGCCAGCAGTGACCTCGACAGCCGAAACACTGAAGCTTTCTTT.

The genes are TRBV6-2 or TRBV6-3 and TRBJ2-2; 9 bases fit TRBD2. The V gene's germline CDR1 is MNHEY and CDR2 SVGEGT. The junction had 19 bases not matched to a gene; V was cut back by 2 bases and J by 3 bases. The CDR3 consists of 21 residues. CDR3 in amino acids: CASSYTPLPWTSEAHTGELFF. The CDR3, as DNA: TGTGCCAGCAGTTACACACCTTTACCTTGGACTAGCGAAGCCCACACCGGGGAGCTGTTTTTT.

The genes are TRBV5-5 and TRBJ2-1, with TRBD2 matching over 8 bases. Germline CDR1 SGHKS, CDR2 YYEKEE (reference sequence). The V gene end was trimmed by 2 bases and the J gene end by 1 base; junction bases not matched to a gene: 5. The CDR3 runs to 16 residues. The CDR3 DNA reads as TGTGCCAGCAGCTTAGTACTAGCGGAGTCCTACAATGAGCAGTTCTTC. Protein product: CASSLVLAESYNEQFF.

Here the CDR3 DNA reads TGTGCCAGCAGCTCCCAGCGGGGCGGGGCAGGCTACGAGCAGTACTTC. As protein: CASSSQRGGAGYEQYF. The V and J genes are TRBV5-4 and TRBJ2-7; TRBD2 aligns across 7 bases. Losses at the gene ends were 3 bases for V and 3 bases for J; bases not matched to a gene: 12. Germline loops: CDR1 SGHNT, CDR2 YYREEE (reference sequence). This CDR3 spans 16 amino acids. The whole variable domain, remainder taken from reference TRBV5-4 and TRBJ2-7, is ETGVTQSPTHLIKTRGQQVTLRCSSQSGHNTVSWYQQALGQGPQFIFQYYREEENGRGNFPPRFSGLQFPNYSSELNVNALELDDSALYLCASSSQRGGAGYEQYFGPGTRLTVT.

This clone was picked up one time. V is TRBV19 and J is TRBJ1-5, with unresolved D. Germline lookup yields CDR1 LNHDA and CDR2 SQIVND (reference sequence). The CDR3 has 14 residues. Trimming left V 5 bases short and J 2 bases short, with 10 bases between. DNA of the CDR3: TGTGCCAGTAGTCGGGAAGGGCGCAATCAGCCCCAGCATTTT. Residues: CASSREGRNQPQHF.

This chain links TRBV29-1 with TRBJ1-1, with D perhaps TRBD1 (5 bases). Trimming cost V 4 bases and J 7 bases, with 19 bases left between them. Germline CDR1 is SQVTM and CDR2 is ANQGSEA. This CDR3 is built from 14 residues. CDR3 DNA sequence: TGCAGCGTTGCTTGGCAAGGGGCCCGACTTGAAGCTTTCTTT. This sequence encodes CSVAWQGARLEAFF.

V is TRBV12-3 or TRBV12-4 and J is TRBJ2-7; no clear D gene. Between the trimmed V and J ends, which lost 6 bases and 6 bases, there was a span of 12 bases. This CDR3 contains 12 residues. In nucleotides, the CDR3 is TGTGCCAGCAGCCCTATAGTTAGCGAGCAGTACTTC. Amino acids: CASSPIVSEQYF.

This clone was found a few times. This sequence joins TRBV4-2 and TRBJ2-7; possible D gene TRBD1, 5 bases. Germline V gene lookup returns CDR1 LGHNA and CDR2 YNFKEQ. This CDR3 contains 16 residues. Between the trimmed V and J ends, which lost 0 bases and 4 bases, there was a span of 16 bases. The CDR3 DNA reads TGTGCCAGCAGCCAAGAGTGGCCAGGGCAGGATTACGAGCAGTACTTC. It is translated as CASSQEWPGQDYEQYF.

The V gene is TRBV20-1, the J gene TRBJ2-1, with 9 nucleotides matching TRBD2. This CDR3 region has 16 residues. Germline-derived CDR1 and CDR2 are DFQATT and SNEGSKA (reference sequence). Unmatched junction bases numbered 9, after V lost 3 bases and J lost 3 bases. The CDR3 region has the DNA TGCAGTGCTAGTGGGGCTAGCGGGAAGGTCTACAATGAGCAGTTCTTC. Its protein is CSASGASGKVYNEQFF.

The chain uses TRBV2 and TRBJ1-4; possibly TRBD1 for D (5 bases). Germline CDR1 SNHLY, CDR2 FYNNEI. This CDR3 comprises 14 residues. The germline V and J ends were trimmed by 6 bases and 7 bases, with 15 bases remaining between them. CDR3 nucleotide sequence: TGTGCCAGCAGGAAAGGGCAGGGCGTTGAAAAACTGTTTTTT. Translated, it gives CASRKGQGVEKLFF.

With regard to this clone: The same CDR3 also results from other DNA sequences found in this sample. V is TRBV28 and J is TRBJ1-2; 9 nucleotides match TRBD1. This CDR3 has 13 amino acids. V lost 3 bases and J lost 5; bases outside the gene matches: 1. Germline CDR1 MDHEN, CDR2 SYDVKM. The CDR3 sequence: CASSLGQGYGYTF. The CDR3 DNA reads TGTGCCAGCAGTTTGGGACAGGGATATGGCTACACCTTC.